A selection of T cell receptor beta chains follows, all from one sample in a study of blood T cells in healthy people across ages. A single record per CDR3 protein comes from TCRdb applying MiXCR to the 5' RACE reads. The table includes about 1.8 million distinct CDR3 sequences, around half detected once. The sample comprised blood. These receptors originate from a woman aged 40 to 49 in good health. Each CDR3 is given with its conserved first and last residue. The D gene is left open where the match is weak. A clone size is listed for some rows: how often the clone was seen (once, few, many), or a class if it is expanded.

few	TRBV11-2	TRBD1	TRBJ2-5	TGTGCCAGCAGCTTAGATCAGGACAGGCCAGGGGAGGAGACCCAGTACTTC	CASSLDQDRPGEETQYF
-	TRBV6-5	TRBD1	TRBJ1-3	TGTGCCACAACGGGACAGGACTCTGGAAACACCATATATTTT	CATTGQDSGNTIYF
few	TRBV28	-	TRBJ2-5	TGTGCCAGCAGTCGACCGGGACAATATACGGGGGAGACCCAGTACTTC	CASSRPGQYTGETQYF
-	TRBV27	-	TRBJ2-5	TGTGCCAGCAGTTTATCTCATGGGGAGACCCAGTACTTC	CASSLSHGETQYF
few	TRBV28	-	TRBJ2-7	TGTGCCAGCAGTTCGGCCGACAACTTCTACGAGCAGTACTTC	CASSSADNFYEQYF
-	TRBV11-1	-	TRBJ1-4	TGTGCCAGCAGCCGACTCCAACAGGAAAAACTGTTTTTT	CASSRLQQEKLFF
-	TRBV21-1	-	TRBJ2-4	TGTGCCAGCAGCAAAGTCATAAAGATCTACGTCAAAAACATTCAGTACTTC	CASSKVIKIYVKNIQYF
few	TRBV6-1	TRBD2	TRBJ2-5	TGTGCCAGCAGCTTGGGACTAGCGGGGGGCGCGGGAGAGACCCAGTACTTC	CASSLGLAGGAGETQYF
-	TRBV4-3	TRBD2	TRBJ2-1	TGCGCCAGCAGCCAAGATCCTAGCGGGGTCGGCAATGAGCAGTTCTTC	CASSQDPSGVGNEQFF
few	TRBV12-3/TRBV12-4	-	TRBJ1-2	TGTGCCAGCAGTCGAACAGGGTTCTATGGCTACACCTTC	CASSRTGFYGYTF
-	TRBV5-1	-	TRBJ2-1	TGCGCCAGCAGCTTGGAGGCAGGGCGAGGCAATGAGCAGTTCTTC	CASSLEAGRGNEQFF
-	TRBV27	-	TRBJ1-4	TGTGCCAGCAGTTCCACCGGGAGCCAGGAAAAACTGTTTTTT	CASSSTGSQEKLFF
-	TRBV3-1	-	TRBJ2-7	TGTGCCAGCAGCCAAGATTGTCTGGACTACTCGGATTGTACCTACGAGCAGTACTTC	CASSQDCLDYSDCTYEQYF
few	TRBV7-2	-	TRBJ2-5	TGTGCCAGCAGCGTACTACTGGTGGAGACCCAGTACTTC	CASSVLLVETQYF
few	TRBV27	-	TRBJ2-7	TGTGCCAGCAGTTCGGTCGGAGACGCCTACGAGCAGTACTTC	CASSSVGDAYEQYF
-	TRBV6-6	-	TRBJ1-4	TGTGCCAGCAGGGCAATCCCTCAGGGGTGGGATGAAAAACTGTTTTTT	CASRAIPQGWDEKLFF
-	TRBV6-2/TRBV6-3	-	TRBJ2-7	TGTGCCAGCACCGGGGGACTGAAGGAGCAGTACTTC	CASTGGLKEQYF
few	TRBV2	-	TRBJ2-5	TGTGCCAGCAGTGGTCAATGGGACAAACAAGAGACCCAGTACTTC	CASSGQWDKQETQYF
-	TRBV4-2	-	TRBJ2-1	TGTGCCAGCAGCCAAGATGAGAGGGCTGAATACAATGAGCAGTTCTTC	CASSQDERAEYNEQFF
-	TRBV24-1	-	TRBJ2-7	TGTGCCACCAGTGATAGGCGCGCGGGTGCCTACGAGCAGTACTTC	CATSDRRAGAYEQYF
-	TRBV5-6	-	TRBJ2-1	TGTGCCAGCAGCGACAGCTTAAATACGCAAGTTCAGGCCAATGAGCAGTTCTTC	CASSDSLNTQVQANEQFF
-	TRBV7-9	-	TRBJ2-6	TGTGCCAGCAGCACCGCTACGGGGAACGTCCTGACTTTC	CASSTATGNVLTF
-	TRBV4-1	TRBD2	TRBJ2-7	TGCGCCAGCAGCCAAGGACTAGCTCTCTACGAGCAGTACTTC	CASSQGLALYEQYF
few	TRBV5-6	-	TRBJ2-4	TGTGCCAGCAGCTCACCCGGGCCCCAAGCGAACATTCAGTACTTC	CASSSPGPQANIQYF
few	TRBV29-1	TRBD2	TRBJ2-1	TGCAGCGTTGTTGGCCTAGCGGGGGATGGGGGCTACAATGAGCAGTTCTTC	CSVVGLAGDGGYNEQFF
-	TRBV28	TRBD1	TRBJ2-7	TGTGCCAGCAGTTCATCGGGACAGGGAAGGGAGGCCCAGTACTTC	CASSSSGQGREAQYF
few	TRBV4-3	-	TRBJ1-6	TGCGCCAGCAGCCAAGATGCCCAGGGAGATTCACCCCTCCACTTT	CASSQDAQGDSPLHF
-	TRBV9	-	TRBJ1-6	TGTGCCAGCAGCGTAGTAGGGGCAGGCTCACCCCTCCACTTT	CASSVVGAGSPLHF
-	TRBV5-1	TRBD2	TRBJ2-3	TGCGCCAGCAGCCAGGATCCGACTGCGTTAGGACTAGCTAATAGGGGAGATACGCAGTATTTT	CASSQDPTALGLANRGDTQYF
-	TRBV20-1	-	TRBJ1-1	TGCAGTGCTAGTTACGGGGCTGAAGCTTTCTTT	CSASYGAEAFF
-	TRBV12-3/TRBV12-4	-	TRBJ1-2	TGTGCCAGCAACTCACCGACCCTAAACTATGGCTACACCTTC	CASNSPTLNYGYTF
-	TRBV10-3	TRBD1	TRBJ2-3	TGTGCCATCGGTGTTCCGACAGGGGCCGCCTTGGCAGATACGCAGTATTTT	CAIGVPTGAALADTQYF
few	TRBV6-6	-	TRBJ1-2	TGTGCCAGCAGTGGCGGGACACGGCATGGCTACACCTTC	CASSGGTRHGYTF
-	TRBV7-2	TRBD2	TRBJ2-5	TGTGCCAGCAGCTCCGGGACTAGCGGGGGGTCTTTGTACTTC	CASSSGTSGGSLYF
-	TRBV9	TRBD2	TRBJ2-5	TGCGCCAGCAGCGTTGGACTAGCGGGGGGGAAACAAGAGACCCAGTACTTC	CASSVGLAGGKQETQYF
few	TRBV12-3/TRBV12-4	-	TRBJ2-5	TGTGCCAGCACTCGCCGAGGGGGGTCGGAGACCCAGTACTTC	CASTRRGGSETQYF
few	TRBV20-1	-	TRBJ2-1	TGCAGTGCTAGAGATAGGGACTCCTACAATGAGCAGTTCTTC	CSARDRDSYNEQFF
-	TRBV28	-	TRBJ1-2	TGTGCCAGCAGTATCCGACGGGTATCCGGCTATGGCTACACCTTC	CASSIRRVSGYGYTF
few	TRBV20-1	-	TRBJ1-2	TGCAGTGCTAGACTGCAGGGGTCAGACTATGGCTACACCTTC	CSARLQGSDYGYTF
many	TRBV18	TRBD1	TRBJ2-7	TGTGCCAGCAGCCGGACAGGGGGCGAGCAGTACTTC	CASSRTGGEQYF
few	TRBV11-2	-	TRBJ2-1	TGTGCCAGCAGCTTAGCGGGGTGGGTCAATGAGCAGTTCTTC	CASSLAGWVNEQFF
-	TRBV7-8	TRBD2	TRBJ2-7	TGTGCCAGCAGCTTAAAACTAGCGGGGGGGGACCTCTCCTACGAGCAGTACTTC	CASSLKLAGGDLSYEQYF
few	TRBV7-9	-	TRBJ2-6	TGTGCCAGCAGCGGCTTCGGGACACCTGGGGCCAACGTCCTGACTTTC	CASSGFGTPGANVLTF
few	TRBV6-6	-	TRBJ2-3	TGTGCCAGCAGTTACGAGAACACAGATACGCAGTATTTT	CASSYENTDTQYF
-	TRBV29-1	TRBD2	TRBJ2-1	TGCAGTGTTGAAGACGTAGGACTAGCGGGCAATGAGCAGTTCTTC	CSVEDVGLAGNEQFF
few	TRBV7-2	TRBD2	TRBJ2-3	TGTGCCAGCAGTTCAGGACTAGCGGGGGGCCCAACGCAGTATTTT	CASSSGLAGGPTQYF
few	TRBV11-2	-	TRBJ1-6	TGTGCCAGCAGCTCGCCGGGACACTTCCGTTCCGATCCTGCTAATAATTCACCCCTCCACTTT	CASSSPGHFRSDPANNSPLHF
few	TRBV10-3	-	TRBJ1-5	TGTGCCATCAGAGGTCTAGGGCAGCCCCAGCATTTT	CAIRGLGQPQHF
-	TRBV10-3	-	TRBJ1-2	TGTGCCATCAGTGTTCCGGGAAGCGACTATGGCTACACCTTC	CAISVPGSDYGYTF
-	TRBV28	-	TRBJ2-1	TGTGCCAGCAGGATCCTCCAGGGGAATGAGCAGTTCTTC	CASRILQGNEQFF
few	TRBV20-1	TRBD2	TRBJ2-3	TGCAGTGCCCCCAACGGACTAGTCGCCAGCACAGATACGCAGTATTTT	CSAPNGLVASTDTQYF
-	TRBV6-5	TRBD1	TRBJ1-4	TGTGCCAGCACCCTCGGGACAGGAACTAATGAAAAACTGTTTTTT	CASTLGTGTNEKLFF
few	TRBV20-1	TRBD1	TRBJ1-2	TGCAGTGCTAGAGCGACGGGACAGATCAATCAGGGTGGCTACACCTTC	CSARATGQINQGGYTF
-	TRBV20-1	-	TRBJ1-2	TGCAGTGCTAGAGCAGGGGTAGTAGGCTACACCTTC	CSARAGVVGYTF
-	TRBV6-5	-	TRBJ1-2	TGTGCCAGCAGTTACGGGGCAGGTACCTCTGGCTACACCTTC	CASSYGAGTSGYTF
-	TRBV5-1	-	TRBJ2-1	TGCGCCAGCAGCCGGACGGGACACCAGTACTCCTACAATGAGCAGTTCTTC	CASSRTGHQYSYNEQFF
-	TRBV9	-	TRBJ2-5	TGTGCCAGCAGCGTAGGATCGGGGGGCGAGAAGACCCAGTACTTC	CASSVGSGGEKTQYF
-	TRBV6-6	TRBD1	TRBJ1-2	TGTGCCAGCAGTTATTCGACAGGGGGCTCGGGCTACACCTTC	CASSYSTGGSGYTF
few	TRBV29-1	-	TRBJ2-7	TGCAGCGTTGGTGAGATTGGGCCCTACGAGCAGTACTTC	CSVGEIGPYEQYF
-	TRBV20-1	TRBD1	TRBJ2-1	TGCAGTGCCTTCCCGGACAGGGGTAATGAGCAGTTCTTC	CSAFPDRGNEQFF